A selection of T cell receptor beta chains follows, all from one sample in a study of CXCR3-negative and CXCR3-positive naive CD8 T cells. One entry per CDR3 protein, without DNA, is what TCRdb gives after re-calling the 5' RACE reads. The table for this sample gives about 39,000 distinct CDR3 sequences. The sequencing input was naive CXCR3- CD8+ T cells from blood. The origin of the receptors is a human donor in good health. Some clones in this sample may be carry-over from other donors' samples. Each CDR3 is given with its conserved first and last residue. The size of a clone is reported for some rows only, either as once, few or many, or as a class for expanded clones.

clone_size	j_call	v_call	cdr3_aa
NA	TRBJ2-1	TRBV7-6	CASSSYQGPQYNEQFF
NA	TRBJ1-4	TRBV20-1	CSARVSAGSLEKLFF
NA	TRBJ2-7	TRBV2	CASSVGTGAGEEQYF
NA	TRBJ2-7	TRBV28	CASNGEPYEQYF
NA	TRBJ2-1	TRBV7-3	CASSLSGATLYNEQFF
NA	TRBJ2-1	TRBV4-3	CASSHYRAGNNEQFF
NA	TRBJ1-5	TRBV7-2	CASSLSTNQPQHF
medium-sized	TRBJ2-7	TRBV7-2	CASSDSIGEGGYEQYF
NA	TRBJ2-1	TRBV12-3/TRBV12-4	CASRPDTSGDEQFF
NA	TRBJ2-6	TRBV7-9	CASSLPGQGRGGANVLTF
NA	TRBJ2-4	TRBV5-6	CASRELREQNIQYF
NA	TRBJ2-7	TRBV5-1	CASSLVGQGNEQYF
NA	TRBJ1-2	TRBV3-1	CASRLTGDYGYTF
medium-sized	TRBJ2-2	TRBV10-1	CASSETANTGELFF
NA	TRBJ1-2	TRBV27	CASALRGDPYGYTF
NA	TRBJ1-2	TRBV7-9	CASSSEWVVGDGYTF
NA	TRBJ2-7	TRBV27	CASRAGESGAYEQYF
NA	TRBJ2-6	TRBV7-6	CASSLEGRVIGANVLTF
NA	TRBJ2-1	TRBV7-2	CASSLVGGGYYNEQFF
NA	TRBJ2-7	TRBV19	CASSNSGGNPFYEQYF
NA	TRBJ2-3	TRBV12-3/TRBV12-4	CASSQTSSTDTQYF
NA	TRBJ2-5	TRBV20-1	CSAREEIAGTQYF
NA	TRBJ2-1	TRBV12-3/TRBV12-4	CASRSPGTYSEQFF
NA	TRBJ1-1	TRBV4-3	CDSSQYSGRNTEAFF
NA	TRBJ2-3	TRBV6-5	CASLSGVDTDTQYF
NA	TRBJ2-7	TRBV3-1	CASSQEQKDEQYF
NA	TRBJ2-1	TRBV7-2	CASSLVDRYEQFF
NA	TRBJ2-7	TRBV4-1	CASSPSGRGSGYEQYF
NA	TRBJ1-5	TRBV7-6	CASSLDRSSNQPQHF
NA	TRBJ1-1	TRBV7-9	CASSRQGLSTEAFF
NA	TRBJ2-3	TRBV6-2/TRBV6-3	CASSPQVTDTQYF
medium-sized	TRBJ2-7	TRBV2	CASSKGETYEQYF
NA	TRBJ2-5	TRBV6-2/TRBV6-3	CASSTLAEYEETQYF
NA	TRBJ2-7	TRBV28	CASTIAGTGGVPLLGSYEQYF
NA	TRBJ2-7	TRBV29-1	CSVPGTGVYEQYF
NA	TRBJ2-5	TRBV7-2	CASSLGRRLLETQYF
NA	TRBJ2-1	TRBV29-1	CSVTGQGRVEQFF
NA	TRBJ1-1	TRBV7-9	CASSLGGDSKAFF
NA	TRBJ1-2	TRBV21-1	CASSLGAGYTF
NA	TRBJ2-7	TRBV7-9	CASSPTGGRNRAYEQYF